The clone carrying this TCR beta chain is a singleton in its sample. Its antigen is not identified. This specimen comes from a study of identical twins. Broader study findings: For zero-insertion analyses, partial confounding could come from invariant MAIT and iNKT cells.

CDR3 size: 14 residues. Deletions cut 4 bases from V and 1 base from J, with 11 bases between. Germline CDR1 reads KGHSH; CDR2 reads LQKENI. A universal primer site came from template switching; cDNA carried unique molecular identifiers. One entry per CDR3 protein, called by TCRdb with MiXCR from the 5' RACE reads. The data show more than 400,000 distinct CDR3 sequences, over 12% seen once. Another study also made use of these data, one on yellow fever vaccine responses in identical twins.

The sequence was obtained from a woman younger than 35 in good health. The chain has TRBV18 and TRBJ2-7, with D unresolved. Sequencing input: CD4+ T cells sorted from blood. The CDR3 sequence is CASSQKGSSYEQYV. CDR3 nucleotides: TGTGCCAGCTCACAGAAGGGAAGTTCCTACGAGCAGTACGTC.